These T cell receptor beta chains were read from a single sample in a study of blood T cell repertoires in COVID-19. Clones were read by immunoSEQ multiplex PCR, and TCRdb kept only the in-frame ones, dropping some. The profile shows about 150,000 clones, around nine tenths of them singletons. Source material: peripheral blood. All receptors derive from a man in his sixties with COVID-19, enrolled during active disease. The CDR3 runs from the conserved cysteine through the conserved F or W. D genes are given only for firm matches. Rows may omit the clone size; those that give it use once, few, many or a size class.

V gene: TRBV3-1/TRBV3-2; D gene: TRBD1; J gene: TRBJ1-5; clone size: -; CDR3 protein: CASSLGQNSNQPQHF; CDR3 DNA: TGTGCCAGCAGCCTGGGACAGAATAGCAATCAGCCCCAGCATTTT
V gene: TRBV5-1; D gene: TRBD1; J gene: TRBJ1-4; clone size: -; CDR3 protein: CASSTGQGTGEKLFF; CDR3 DNA: TGCGCCAGCAGCACGGGACAGGGTACCGGTGAAAAACTGTTTTTT
V gene: TRBV7-9; D gene: -; J gene: TRBJ1-4; clone size: -; CDR3 protein: CASSSVREKLFF; CDR3 DNA: TGTGCCAGCAGCTCAGTACGAGAAAAACTGTTTTTT
V gene: TRBV5-6; D gene: -; J gene: TRBJ1-5; clone size: -; CDR3 protein: CASSLALDRFNQPQHF; CDR3 DNA: TGTGCCAGCAGCTTGGCCCTAGACAGGTTCAATCAGCCCCAGCATTTT
V gene: TRBV14; D gene: TRBD1; J gene: TRBJ1-1; clone size: -; CDR3 protein: CASQGQLNTEAFF; CDR3 DNA: TGTGCCAGCCAGGGACAGCTGAACACTGAAGCTTTCTTT
V gene: TRBV3-1/TRBV3-2; D gene: TRBD1; J gene: TRBJ2-2; clone size: many; CDR3 protein: CASSPGTGLMGELFF; CDR3 DNA: TGTGCCAGCAGCCCCGGGACAGGCCTAATGGGGGAGCTGTTTTTT
V gene: TRBV11-2; D gene: TRBD1; J gene: TRBJ1-2; clone size: -; CDR3 protein: CASSTGTGANYGYTF; CDR3 DNA: TGTGCCAGCAGCACCGGGACAGGGGCAAACTATGGCTACACCTTC
V gene: TRBV4-3; D gene: -; J gene: TRBJ1-1; clone size: -; CDR3 protein: CASSQDFSIRQNTEAFF; CDR3 DNA: TGCGCCAGCAGCCAAGATTTCTCAATCCGACAGAACACTGAAGCTTTCTTT
V gene: TRBV21-1; D gene: -; J gene: TRBJ1-1; clone size: -; CDR3 protein: CASSKRSNTEAFF; CDR3 DNA: TGTGCCAGCAGCAAAAGGAGCAACACTGAAGCTTTCTTT
V gene: TRBV12-1; D gene: -; J gene: TRBJ1-6; clone size: once; CDR3 protein: CASSFPDRGYNSPLHF; CDR3 DNA: TGTGCCAGCAGCTTCCCCGACAGGGGATATAATTCACCCCTCCACTTT
V gene: TRBV4-3; D gene: -; J gene: TRBJ1-4; clone size: -; CDR3 protein: CASSQEAWNEKLFF; CDR3 DNA: TGCGCCAGCAGCCAAGAAGCCTGGAATGAAAAACTGTTTTTT
V gene: TRBV18; D gene: TRBD1; J gene: TRBJ2-3; clone size: -; CDR3 protein: CASSSDRGGYTDTQYF; CDR3 DNA: TGTGCCAGCTCAAGCGACAGGGGGGGTTACACAGATACGCAGTATTTT
V gene: TRBV5-5; D gene: TRBD1; J gene: TRBJ2-7; clone size: -; CDR3 protein: CASSLRQGVVQQYF; CDR3 DNA: TGTGCCAGCAGCTTGAGACAGGGAGTCGTGCAGCAGTACTTC
V gene: TRBV4-3; D gene: -; J gene: TRBJ1-2; clone size: -; CDR3 protein: CASSQTAGYGYTF; CDR3 DNA: TGCGCCAGCAGCCAGACCGCGGGGTATGGCTACACCTTC
V gene: TRBV10-3; D gene: -; J gene: TRBJ2-7; clone size: -; CDR3 protein: CAISTDKTGFYEQYF; CDR3 DNA: TGTGCCATCTCCACCGATAAGACGGGGTTCTACGAGCAGTACTTC
V gene: TRBV3-1/TRBV3-2; D gene: -; J gene: TRBJ2-3; clone size: -; CDR3 protein: CASSQSVQGSTDTQYF; CDR3 DNA: TGTGCCAGCAGCCAAAGCGTCCAGGGGAGCACAGATACGCAGTATTTT
V gene: TRBV14; D gene: -; J gene: TRBJ2-2; clone size: -; CDR3 protein: CASSQEPGFISTGELFF; CDR3 DNA: TGTGCCAGCAGCCAAGAACCAGGTTTCATTAGCACCGGGGAGCTGTTTTTT
V gene: TRBV5-5; D gene: TRBD2; J gene: TRBJ2-2; clone size: -; CDR3 protein: CASSLVAGGIGELFF; CDR3 DNA: TGTGCCAGCAGCTTGGTAGCGGGAGGTATCGGGGAGCTGTTTTTT
V gene: TRBV18; D gene: -; J gene: TRBJ2-3; clone size: -; CDR3 protein: CASSLTRDTQYF; CDR3 DNA: TGTGCCAGCTCCCTTACCCGGGATACGCAGTATTTT
V gene: TRBV30; D gene: TRBD1; J gene: TRBJ1-1; clone size: few; CDR3 protein: CAWSVLGGGTEAFF; CDR3 DNA: TGTGCCTGGAGTGTACTAGGGGGCGGCACTGAAGCTTTCTTT
V gene: TRBV25-1; D gene: -; J gene: TRBJ1-6; clone size: -; CDR3 protein: CASGGSDRFSSYNSPLHF; CDR3 DNA: TGTGCCAGCGGGGGATCCGACAGGTTTAGCTCCTATAATTCACCCCTCCACTTT
V gene: TRBV12-3/TRBV12-4; D gene: TRBD1; J gene: TRBJ2-1; clone size: -; CDR3 protein: CASKSGQYNEQFF; CDR3 DNA: TGTGCCAGCAAATCGGGACAGTACAATGAGCAGTTCTTC
V gene: TRBV4-1; D gene: -; J gene: TRBJ1-5; clone size: few; CDR3 protein: CASSTYTPGNQPQHF; CDR3 DNA: TGCGCCAGCAGCACTTACACCCCAGGGAATCAGCCCCAGCATTTT
V gene: TRBV24-1; D gene: -; J gene: TRBJ2-1; clone size: -; CDR3 protein: CATSDRQTYSYNEQFF; CDR3 DNA: TGTGCCACCAGTGACCGACAGACCTACTCCTACAATGAGCAGTTCTTC
V gene: TRBV5-4; D gene: TRBD2; J gene: TRBJ2-1; clone size: -; CDR3 protein: CASSSGLAGGSYNEQFF; CDR3 DNA: TGTGCCAGCAGCTCTGGACTAGCGGGAGGCTCCTACAATGAGCAGTTCTTC
V gene: TRBV5-1; D gene: TRBD1; J gene: TRBJ2-1; clone size: -; CDR3 protein: CASRAGTDYNEQFF; CDR3 DNA: TGCGCCAGCAGGGCCGGGACAGACTACAATGAGCAGTTCTTC
V gene: TRBV4-3; D gene: -; J gene: TRBJ1-1; clone size: -; CDR3 protein: CASSQDRGIRTEAFF; CDR3 DNA: TGCGCCAGCAGCCAAGATAGGGGAATTCGGACTGAAGCTTTCTTT
V gene: TRBV18; D gene: TRBD2; J gene: TRBJ2-7; clone size: -; CDR3 protein: CASSPPPGGSTEQYF; CDR3 DNA: TGTGCCAGCTCACCACCCCCGGGAGGGTCTACGGAGCAGTACTTC
V gene: TRBV4-3; D gene: -; J gene: TRBJ2-7; clone size: -; CDR3 protein: CASSQEALSYEQYF; CDR3 DNA: TGCGCCAGCAGCCAAGAGGCCCTTTCCTACGAGCAGTACTTC